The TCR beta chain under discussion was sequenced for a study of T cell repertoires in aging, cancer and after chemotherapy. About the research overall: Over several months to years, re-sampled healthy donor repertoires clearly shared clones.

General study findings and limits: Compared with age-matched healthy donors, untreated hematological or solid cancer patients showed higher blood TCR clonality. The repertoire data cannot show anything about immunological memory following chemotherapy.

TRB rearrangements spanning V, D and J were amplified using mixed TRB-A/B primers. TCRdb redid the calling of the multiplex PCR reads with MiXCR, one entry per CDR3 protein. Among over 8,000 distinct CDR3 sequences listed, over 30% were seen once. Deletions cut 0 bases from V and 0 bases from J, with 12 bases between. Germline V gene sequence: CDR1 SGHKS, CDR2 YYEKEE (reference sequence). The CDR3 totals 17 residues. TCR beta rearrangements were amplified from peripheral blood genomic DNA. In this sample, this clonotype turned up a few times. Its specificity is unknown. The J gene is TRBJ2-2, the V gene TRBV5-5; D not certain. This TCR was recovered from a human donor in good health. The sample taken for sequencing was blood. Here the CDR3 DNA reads TGTGCCAGCAGCTTGGAAATTTGGCGGACGAACACCGGGGAGCTGTTTTTT. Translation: CASSLEIWRTNTGELFF.